These 3 T cell receptor beta chains were all obtained from the same sample, sequenced in a study of Graves' ophthalmopathy and Graves' hyperthyroidism. Amplification targeted the TCR beta CDR3 regions, with RNA transcripts as the source material. Second-round multiplex PCR followed a first-round RT-PCR using HTBI primers. TCRdb re-called the multiplex PCR reads with MiXCR, one entry per CDR3 protein. The sample shows over 450,000 distinct CDR3 sequences, around an eighth of them seen only once. The sequenced sample was blood. The source is a woman in her twenties or thirties with Graves' ophthalmopathy.

This clonotype was counted many times. The chain joins TRBV5-4 to TRBJ1-6; D remains ambiguous. The CDR3 sequence is 13 residues long. Germline assignment: CDR1 SGHNT and CDR2 YYREEE (reference sequence). Between the trimmed V and J ends, which lost 2 bases and 9 bases, there was a span of 9 bases. The CDR3: CASSLGVFSPLHF. CDR3 nucleotide sequence: TGTGCCAGCAGCTTAGGAGTGTTTTCACCCCTCCACTTT.

This clonotype was seen repeatedly, ten times or more. The chain uses TRBV6-5 and TRBJ1-6; TRBD1 aligns across 7 bases. Trimming removed 2 bases from V and 10 bases from J; junction bases left unmatched: 5. CDR1 and CDR2 from the germline V gene are MNHEY and SVGAGI. There are 14 residues in the CDR3. Here the CDR3 reads CASSYGQGGSPLHF. The DNA of the CDR3 is TGTGCCAGCAGTTACGGCCAGGGGGGCTCACCCCTCCACTTT.

This clonotype was seen many times. V usage is TRBV20-1 and J usage is TRBJ1-2, with 9 positions matching TRBD1. The ends lost 0 bases at V and 2 bases at J; junction bases unmatched: 4. Germline CDR1 is DFQATT and CDR2 is SNEGSKA (reference sequence). CDR3 length equals 15 residues. CDR3 sequence reads: CSARESGTGNYGYTF. CDR3 bases: TGCAGTGCTAGAGAATCCGGGACAGGGAACTATGGCTACACCTTC.